The text below deals with one TCR beta chain. Its cognate antigen is unknown. This CDR3 has 13 residues. Trimming took 5 bases from V and 2 from J, leaving 9 bases between them. Germline V gene data show CDR1 as SGHAT and CDR2 as FQDESV (reference sequence). The data are from a study of T cell responses to AZD1222 COVID-19 vaccine. General observations from the study: Spike-specific TCR breadth and depth went up after people got two AZD1222 doses. Clonal diversity was possibly underestimated, and the donors were mostly white British, with more females. Without day 14 samples, only post-peak T cell repertoires were studied. Spike as a whole was targeted by vaccine-associated CD4 TCRs, dominant at 160-218 and 743-854.

TCRdb keeps only in-frame clones here, not all; method: immunoSEQ multiplex PCR. Seen here are around 88,000 clones, around 90% observed once, and the top ten hold about 9.4%. This chain uses TRBV11-1 with TRBJ1-2; possibly TRBD1 for D (5 bases). This specimen consisted of peripheral blood, obtained on day 0 of MenACWY control vaccination. The clonotype comes from an adult in good health. CDR3: CASSRGGNYGYTF. DNA for the CDR3: TGTGCCAGCAGCCGGGGGGGGAACTATGGCTACACCTTC.